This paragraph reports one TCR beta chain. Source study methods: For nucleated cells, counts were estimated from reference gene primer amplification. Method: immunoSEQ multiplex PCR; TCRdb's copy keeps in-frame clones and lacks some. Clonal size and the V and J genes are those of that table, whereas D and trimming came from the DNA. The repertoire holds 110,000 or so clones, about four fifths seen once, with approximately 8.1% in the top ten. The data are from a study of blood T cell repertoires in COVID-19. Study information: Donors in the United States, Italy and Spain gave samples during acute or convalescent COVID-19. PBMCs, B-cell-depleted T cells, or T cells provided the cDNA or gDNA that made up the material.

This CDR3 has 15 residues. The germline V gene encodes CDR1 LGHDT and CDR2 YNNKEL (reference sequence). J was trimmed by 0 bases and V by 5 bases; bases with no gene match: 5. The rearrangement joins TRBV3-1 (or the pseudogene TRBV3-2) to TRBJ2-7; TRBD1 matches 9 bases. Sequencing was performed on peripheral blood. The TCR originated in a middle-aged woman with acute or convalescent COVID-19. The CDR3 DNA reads TGTGCCAGCAGCTCTGACAGGGGGAGCTCCTACGAGCAGTACTTC. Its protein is CASSSDRGSSYEQYF.